What follows describes a single TCR beta chain. This CDR3 spans 14 amino acids. Germline V gene data show CDR1 as KGHDR and CDR2 as SFDVKD. Trimming took 5 bases from V and 7 from J, leaving 16 bases between them. This sample was included in a study of blood T cell repertoires in COVID-19. Overall study: Researchers got acute and convalescent COVID-19 samples from the United States, Italy and Spain. Sources were T cells, B-cell-depleted T cells, or PBMCs; the material itself was cDNA or gDNA.

Authors' analysis steps: Estimation of nucleated cell counts relied on the amplification of reference gene primers. Generated by immunoSEQ multiplex PCR, the TCRdb table keeps only in-frame clones and is missing some. That table gives V, J and clone size, and the DNA gave D and trimming. The sample lists around 20,000 clones, 85% occurring once. The source is a human donor with active COVID-19. The donor label of this sample is uncertain. Sequencing was carried out using peripheral blood. This chain connects TRBV24-1 to TRBJ1-2; tentatively, D is TRBD1 (5 bases). The CDR3 loop reads CATSANRNVGGYTF. DNA of the CDR3: TGTGCCACCAGTGCCAACAGGAATGTGGGTGGCTACACCTTC.